The present entry profiles one TCR beta chain with its context. These data are taken from a study of T cell changes during pregnancy in multiple sclerosis. Repertoires were generated with immunoSEQ multiplex PCR, while TCRdb's copy carries only in-frame clones and drops some. Here the sample spans about 70,000 clones, approximately 92% being singletons. From germline, CDR1 is SGHRS and CDR2 YFSETQ. Trimming took 1 base from V and 7 from J; bases not matched to a gene: 5. This CDR3 is built from 15 residues. The chain joins TRBV5-1 to TRBJ2-1; 10 bases fit TRBD2. This clonotype was obtained from a female donor with multiple sclerosis, enrolled in a pregnancy study. The sample consisted of peripheral blood, taken before pregnancy. The CDR3 DNA is TGCGCCAGCAGCTTGACTAGCGGGATTAATAATGAGCAGTTCTTC. Its translation: CASSLTSGINNEQFF.